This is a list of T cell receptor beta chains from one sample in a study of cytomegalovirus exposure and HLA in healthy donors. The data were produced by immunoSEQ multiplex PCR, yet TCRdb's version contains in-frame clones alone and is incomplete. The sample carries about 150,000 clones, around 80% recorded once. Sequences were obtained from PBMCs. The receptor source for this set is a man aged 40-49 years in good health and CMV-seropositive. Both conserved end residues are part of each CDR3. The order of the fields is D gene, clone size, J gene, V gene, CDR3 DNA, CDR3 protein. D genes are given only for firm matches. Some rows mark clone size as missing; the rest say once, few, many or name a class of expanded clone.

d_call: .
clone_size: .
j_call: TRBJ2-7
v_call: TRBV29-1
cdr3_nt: TGCAGCGTCCAAGCGGTCGGGAATCCCTACGAGCAGTACTTC
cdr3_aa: CSVQAVGNPYEQYF

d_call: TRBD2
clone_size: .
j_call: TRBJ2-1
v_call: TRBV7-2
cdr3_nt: TGTGCCAGCAGATCCGCCGGGACTAGAGGCAATGAGCAGTTCTTC
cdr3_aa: CASRSAGTRGNEQFF

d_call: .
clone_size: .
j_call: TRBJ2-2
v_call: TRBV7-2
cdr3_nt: TGTGCCAGCAGCTTAGAACTGGCGAACACCGGGGAGCTGTTTTTT
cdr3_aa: CASSLELANTGELFF

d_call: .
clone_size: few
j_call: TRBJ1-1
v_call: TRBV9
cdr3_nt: TGTGCCAGCAGCGTAGCGTTCGACAGCTCGAACACTGAAGCTTTCTTT
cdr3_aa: CASSVAFDSSNTEAFF

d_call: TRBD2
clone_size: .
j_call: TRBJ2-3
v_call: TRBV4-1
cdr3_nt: TGCGCCAGCATGAAGCGGGAGTCCAGCACAGATACGCAGTATTTT
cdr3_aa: CASMKRESSTDTQYF

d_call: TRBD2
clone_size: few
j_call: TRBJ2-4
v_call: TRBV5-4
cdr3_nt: TGTGCCAGCACCCCCGGCGGGAGTGGCAAAAACATTCAGTACTTC
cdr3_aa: CASTPGGSGKNIQYF

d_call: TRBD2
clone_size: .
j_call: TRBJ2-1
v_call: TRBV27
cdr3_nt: TGTGCCAGCAGTTTAGCCTGGGGGGGAGGGCCCGGGGAGCAGTTCTTC
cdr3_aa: CASSLAWGGGPGEQFF

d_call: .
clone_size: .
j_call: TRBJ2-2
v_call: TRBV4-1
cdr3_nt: TGCGCCAGCAGCCAGAAGTACTACCCACAGGGACAAAACACCGGGGAGCTGTTTTTT
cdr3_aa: CASSQKYYPQGQNTGELFF

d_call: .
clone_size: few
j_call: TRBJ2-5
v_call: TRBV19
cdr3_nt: TGTGCCAGTAGTATAAGCGGCCAAGAGACCCAGTACTTC
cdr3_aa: CASSISGQETQYF

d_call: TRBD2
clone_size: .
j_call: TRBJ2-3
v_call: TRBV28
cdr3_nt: TGTGCCAGCAGTTTAAGTGGTCTAGCGGGAGGGCCTCGGGGCACAGATACGCAGTATTTT
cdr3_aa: CASSLSGLAGGPRGTDTQYF

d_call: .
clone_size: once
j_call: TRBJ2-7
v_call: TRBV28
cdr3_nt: TGTGCCAGCAGTTTAATCCCGGGAAGGAGCTCCTACGAGCAGTACTTC
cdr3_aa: CASSLIPGRSSYEQYF

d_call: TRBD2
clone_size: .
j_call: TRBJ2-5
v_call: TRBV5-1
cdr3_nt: TGCGCCAGCAGCTCAGGACTAGCGGGAGGAGGAGAGACCCAGTACTTC
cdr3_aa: CASSSGLAGGGETQYF

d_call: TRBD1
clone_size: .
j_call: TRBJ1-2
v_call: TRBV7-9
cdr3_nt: TGTGCCAGCAGCCCCAGGACAGGGTTTGGCTACACCTTC
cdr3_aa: CASSPRTGFGYTF

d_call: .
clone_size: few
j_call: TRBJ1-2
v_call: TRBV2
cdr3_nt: TGTGCCAGCAGTGGAACACGCTATGGCTACACCTTC
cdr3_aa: CASSGTRYGYTF

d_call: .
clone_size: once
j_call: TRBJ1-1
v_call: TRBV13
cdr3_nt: TGTGCCAGCAGCCTGGGACTAGACACCCACACTGAAGCTTTCTTT
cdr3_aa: CASSLGLDTHTEAFF

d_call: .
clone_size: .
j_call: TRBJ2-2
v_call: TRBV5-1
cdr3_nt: TGCGCCAGCAGCTTGGCCGTCGAACAGGGACCCGGGGAGCTGTTTTTT
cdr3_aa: CASSLAVEQGPGELFF

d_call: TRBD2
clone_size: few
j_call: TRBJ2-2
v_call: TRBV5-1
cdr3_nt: TGCGCCAGCAGCTTGGGGCTAGCGGGAGATCACGGGGAGCTGTTTTTT
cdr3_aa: CASSLGLAGDHGELFF

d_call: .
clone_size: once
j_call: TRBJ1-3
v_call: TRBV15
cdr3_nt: TGTGCCACCAGCAGAGTCTCGTCACCCGACTACTCTGGAAACACCATATATTTT
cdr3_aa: CATSRVSSPDYSGNTIYF

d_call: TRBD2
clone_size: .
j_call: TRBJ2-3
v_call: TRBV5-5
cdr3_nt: TGTGCCAGCAGCCTCAGACTAGCGGGAGCGAGGGACGGTACGCAGTATTTT
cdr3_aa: CASSLRLAGARDGTQYF

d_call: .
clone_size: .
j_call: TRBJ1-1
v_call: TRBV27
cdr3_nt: TGTGCCAGCAGTTTTGGGGGCGCAGTGACTGAAGCTTTCTTT
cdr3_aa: CASSFGGAVTEAFF

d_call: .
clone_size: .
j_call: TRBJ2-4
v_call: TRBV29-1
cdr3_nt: TGCCGCGTTGAAACGGGGGAGTGGGCCAAAAACATTCAGTACTTC
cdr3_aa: CRVETGEWAKNIQYF

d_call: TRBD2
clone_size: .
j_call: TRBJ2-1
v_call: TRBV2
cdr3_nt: TGTGCCAGTCGACAACTAGCGGGAGGCCCCAATGAGCAGTTCTTC
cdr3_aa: CASRQLAGGPNEQFF

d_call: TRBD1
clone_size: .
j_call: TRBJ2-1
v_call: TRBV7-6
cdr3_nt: TGTGCCAGCAGCATCCGGGACAGGTCGCCCTTATCCTACAATGAGCAGTTCTTC
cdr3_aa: CASSIRDRSPLSYNEQFF

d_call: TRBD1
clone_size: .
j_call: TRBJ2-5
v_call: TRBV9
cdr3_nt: TGTGCCAGCAGCGTAGAAACAGGGGGGATTCAAGAGACCCAGTACTTC
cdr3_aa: CASSVETGGIQETQYF

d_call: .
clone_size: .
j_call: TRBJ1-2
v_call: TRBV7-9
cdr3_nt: TGTGCCAGCAGCTTAGCGCAGGCTGGCTACACCTTC
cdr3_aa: CASSLAQAGYTF

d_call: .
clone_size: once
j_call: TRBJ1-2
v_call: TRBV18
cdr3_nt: TGTGCCAGCTCACCATCGGTGGGGGAGGATGGCTACACCTTC
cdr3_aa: CASSPSVGEDGYTF

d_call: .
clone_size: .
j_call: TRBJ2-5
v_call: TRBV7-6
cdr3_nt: TGTGCCAGCAGCCCGAGGGCGCAAGGGACCCAGTACTTC
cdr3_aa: CASSPRAQGTQYF

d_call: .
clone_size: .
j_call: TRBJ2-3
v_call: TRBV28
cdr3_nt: TGTGCCAGCAGCCCACCTCTCCCGCAGACAGATACGCAGTATTTT
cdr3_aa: CASSPPLPQTDTQYF

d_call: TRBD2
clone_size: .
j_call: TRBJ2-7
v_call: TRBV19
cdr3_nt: TGTGCCAGTAAGGGACTAGCGGGAGGGCGAAGGTCCGACGAGCAGTACTTC
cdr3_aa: CASKGLAGGRRSDEQYF

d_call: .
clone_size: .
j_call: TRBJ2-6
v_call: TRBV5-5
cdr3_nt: TGTGCCAGCAGCTTGGGGCCCTCTGGGGCCAACGTCCTGACTTTC
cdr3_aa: CASSLGPSGANVLTF

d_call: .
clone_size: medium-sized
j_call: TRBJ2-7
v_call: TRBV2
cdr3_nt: TGTGCCAGCGCTCGGGGGTATTACGAGCAGTACTTC
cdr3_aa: CASARGYYEQYF

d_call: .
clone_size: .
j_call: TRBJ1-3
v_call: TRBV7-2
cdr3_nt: TGTGCCAGCAGCTTATTAAGGAGCTCTGGAAACACCATATATTTT
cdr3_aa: CASSLLRSSGNTIYF

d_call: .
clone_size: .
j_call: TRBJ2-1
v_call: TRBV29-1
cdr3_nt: TGCAGCGTTGAAGAGCTTTTGGACACTGAGCAGTTCTTC
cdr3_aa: CSVEELLDTEQFF

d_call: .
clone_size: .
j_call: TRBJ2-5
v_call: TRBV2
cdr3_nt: TGTGCCAGCAGTGAAGCGCTTGTCGGGGTGGCGGGTGAGACCCAGTACTTC
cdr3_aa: CASSEALVGVAGETQYF

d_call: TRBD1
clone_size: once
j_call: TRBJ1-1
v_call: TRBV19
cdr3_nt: TGTGCCAGTAGTATTGGACAGGGTTGGCAGGACACTGAAGCTTTCTTT
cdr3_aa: CASSIGQGWQDTEAFF

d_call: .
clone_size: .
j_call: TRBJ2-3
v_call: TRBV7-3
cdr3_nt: TGTGCCAGCAGCCCGGGAGTTGAAGCAGATACGCAGTATTTT
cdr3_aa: CASSPGVEADTQYF

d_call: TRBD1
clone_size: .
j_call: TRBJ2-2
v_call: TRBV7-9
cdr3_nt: TGTGCCAGCACCGGGACAGGGGGCCACGGGGAGCTGTTTTTT
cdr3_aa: CASTGTGGHGELFF

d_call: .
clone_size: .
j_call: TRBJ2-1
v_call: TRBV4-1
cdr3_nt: TGCGCCAGCAGCCAGAAAGGAGACTCGACTGAGTTCTTC
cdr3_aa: CASSQKGDSTEFF

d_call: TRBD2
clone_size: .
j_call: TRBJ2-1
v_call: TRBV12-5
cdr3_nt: TGTGCTAGTGGTCCCAATCGGACTAGCGGGAACTATGAGCAGTTCTTC
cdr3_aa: CASGPNRTSGNYEQFF

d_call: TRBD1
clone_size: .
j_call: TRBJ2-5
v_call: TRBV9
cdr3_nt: TGTGCCAGCAGCGTAGGGGGACAGGGACAAGAGACCCAGTACTTC
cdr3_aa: CASSVGGQGQETQYF

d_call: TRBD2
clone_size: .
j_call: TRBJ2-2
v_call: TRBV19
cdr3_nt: TGTGCCAGTAGCCTTCTAGCGGGAAAGGACGGGGAGCTGTTTTTT
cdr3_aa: CASSLLAGKDGELFF

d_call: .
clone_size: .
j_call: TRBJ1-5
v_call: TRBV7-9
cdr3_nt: TGTGCCAGCAGCAATGGGCAGCTCTATAGCAATCAGCCCCAGCATTTT
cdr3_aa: CASSNGQLYSNQPQHF

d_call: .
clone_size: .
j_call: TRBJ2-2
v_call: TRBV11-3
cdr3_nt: TGTGCCAGCAGCTTAACCTACGACATCGAGGGGAACACCGGGGAGCTGTTTTTT
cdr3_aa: CASSLTYDIEGNTGELFF

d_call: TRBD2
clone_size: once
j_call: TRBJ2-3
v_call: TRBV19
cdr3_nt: TGTGCCAGTAAAGCGGGGGACCCAGATACGCAGTATTTT
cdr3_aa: CASKAGDPDTQYF

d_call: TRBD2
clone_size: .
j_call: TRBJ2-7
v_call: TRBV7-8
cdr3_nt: TGTGCCAGCAGCTTTATAGCGGGAGCCGACGAGCAGTACTTC
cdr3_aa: CASSFIAGADEQYF

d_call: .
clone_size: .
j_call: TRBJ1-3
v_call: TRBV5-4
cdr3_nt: TGTGCCAGCAGCTATACACAAGACAGCTCTGGAAACACCATATATTTT
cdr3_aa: CASSYTQDSSGNTIYF

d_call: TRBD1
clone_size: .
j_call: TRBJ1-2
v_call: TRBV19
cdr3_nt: TGTGCCAGTAAGACAGGGCAGGCCAATAACTATGGCTACACCTTC
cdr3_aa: CASKTGQANNYGYTF

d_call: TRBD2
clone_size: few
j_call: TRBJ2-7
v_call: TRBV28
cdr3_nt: TGTGCCAGCAGTTTACTTGGGCGGGAGACCTACGAGCAGTACTTC
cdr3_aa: CASSLLGRETYEQYF

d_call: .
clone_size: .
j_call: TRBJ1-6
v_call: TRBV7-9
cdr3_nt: TGTGCCAGCAGCTTAGGACAGCGCAATTCACCCCTCCACTTT
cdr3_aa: CASSLGQRNSPLHF

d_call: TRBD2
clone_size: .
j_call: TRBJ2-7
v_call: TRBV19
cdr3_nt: TGTGCCAGTAGTATAGGTCCTAGCGGGGTGGGCGAGCAGTACTTC
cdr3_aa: CASSIGPSGVGEQYF

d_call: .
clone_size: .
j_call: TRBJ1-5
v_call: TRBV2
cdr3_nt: TGTGCCAGCAGCGGAACAGGGTCTCGCAATCAGCCCCAGCATTTT
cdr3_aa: CASSGTGSRNQPQHF

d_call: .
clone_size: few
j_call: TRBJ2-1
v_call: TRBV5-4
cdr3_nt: TGTGCCAGCAGCTTGGCCGTGGGGAGCTCCTACAATGAGCAGTTCTTC
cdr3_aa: CASSLAVGSSYNEQFF

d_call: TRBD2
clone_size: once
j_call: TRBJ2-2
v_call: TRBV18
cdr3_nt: TGTGCCAGCTCAGAACTAGCGGGACAAAACACCGGGGAGCTGTTTTTT
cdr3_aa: CASSELAGQNTGELFF

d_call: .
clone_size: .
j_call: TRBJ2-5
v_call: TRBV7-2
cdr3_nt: TGTGCCAGCAGCTTAAGTTGGCTAGCGAATGTGGGGGAGACCCAGTACTTC
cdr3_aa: CASSLSWLANVGETQYF